Given below is one TCR beta chain in context. This receptor's antigen is unknown. No base qualities exist here, and no much larger clone lies one base off it. The time point label of this sample denotes: cycle 4 day 1 (C4D1), after six to seven weeks of nivolumab. All trial patients had relapsed after autologous stem cell transplantation, with cohorts A, B and C differing in prior brentuximab vedotin exposure. A total of roughly 57 patients with relapsed/refractory classical Hodgkin lymphoma made up the trial cohort, and each patient's best overall response was complete response, partial response or progressive disease. Single-agent nivolumab was administered to trial patients in the multi-cohort phase II CheckMate 205 trial. An independent review committee assessed best overall response by applying the 2007 International Working Group response criteria. Trial PBMCs were collected immediately before nivolumab initiation (C1D1) and during therapy at cycle 2 day 1 and cycle 4 day 1. Peripheral blood was collected in 8 mL Vacutainer Cell Preparation Tubes, from which PBMCs were isolated by centrifugation and then cryopreserved.

The Qiagen DNeasy kit was used to extract genomic DNA from unsorted PBMCs and from the negatively selected CD4+ and CD8+ fractions. Using primers that anneal to V and J segments, immunoSEQ multiplex PCR amplified the TCR beta CDR3 regions. Amplification bias was minimized using a synthetic immune receptor repertoire, and residual bias was removed computationally after sequencing. The original pipeline was this. Repertoire diversity was quantified as the Shannon entropy index using custom Python scripts. The unsorted, CD4+ and CD8+ repertoires were each analyzed separately, with the exception of combined analyses, where CD4+ and CD8+ sequences were merged in silico. A clone counted as expanded when the clone's frequency after treatment rose at least 2-fold relative to C1D1, and clones undetected at baseline were given a pseudocount of 0.5. Clones with 0 or 1 copy at C1D1 were classified as singleton clones, and clones with 2 or more copies were classified as non-singleton clones. Clones expanded in unsorted samples were assigned a CD4+, CD8+ or unknown annotation through matching of protein sequences in sorted samples from the same patient. Wilcoxon tests on paired samples were used to test changes in diversity from C1D1 to C4D1. This is the immuneACCESS table as TCRdb keeps it, with only in-frame sequences that have V and J called. A part of the clones is gone; compared with another copy, unresolved V genes explain less than half, and the rest is unexplained. The V and J calls and the clone size are those of that table, but D and trimming were determined from the DNA. The sample has 99,000 or so clones on record, roughly nine tenths of them singletons. The ten largest clones capture 15% to 20% of the sample.

The V and J ends are trimmed by 3 bases and 6 bases, leaving 9 bases between them. Reading the germline V gene (reference sequence) gives CDR1 LNHDA and CDR2 SQIVND. Inclusive of the bounding cysteine and phenylalanine, the CDR3 is 13 residues long. The DNA shown is the 39-base CDR3, in frame from base 1. These data come from a study of PD-1 blockade in classical Hodgkin lymphoma (dated by TCRdb to 2019 to 2021). About the study as a whole: Nivolumab dosing was 3 mg/kg intravenously every 2 weeks, continuing until either disease progression or unacceptable toxicity. To define a peripheral blood immune signature of response to PD-1 blockade in classical Hodgkin lymphoma, the study combined TCR beta sequencing with CyTOF. The research as a whole found: CD4+ but not CD8+ TCR diversity rose significantly by C4D1 (p=0.0027 vs p=0.16), most apparent in complete responders (p=0.02). Trial patients achieving complete response had baseline diversity similar to newly diagnosed patients, whereas partial responders and progressors had significantly lower diversity. Only a single clinical trial cohort was studied, and what caused the repertoire differences, possibly disease activity or prior therapy, remained undefined. Baseline TCR diversity was reported as lower in newly diagnosed patients than in healthy donors, and lower still in relapsed/refractory patients. Patients starting nivolumab less than 1 year after ASCT had lower diversity and were excluded from later analyses to avoid confounding by immune reconstitution.

The specimen comprised peripheral blood mononuclear cells (PBMCs), sampled before the fourth cycle of nivolumab. The chain was built from TRBV19 and TRBJ2-1; the D gene assignment is ambiguous. The sequence came from a human donor with classical Hodgkin lymphoma. The CDR3 reads CASSMLSGNEQFF. The sequence in DNA is TGTGCCAGTAGTATGCTGTCGGGCAATGAGCAGTTCTTC.